This TCR beta chain was captured in a study of shared clonotypes between healthy human individuals. This table comes from immunoSEQ multiplex PCR, and its TCRdb copy is limited to in-frame clones, with some not included. The sample comprises about 2.4 million clones, approximately 94% of which are singletons, and roughly 0.39% rests with the top ten. Source material: naive CD4+ T cells from PBMCs. As to subset: CD45RA+ positively selected. This TCR was sampled from a man aged 18 to 30 in good health. Some clones in this sample may be carry-over from other donors' samples.

The CDR3 spells CATSRGDRGGEQYF. The DNA of the CDR3 is TGTGCCACCAGCAGAGGTGACAGGGGGGGCGAGCAGTACTTC. The rearrangement joins TRBV15 to TRBJ2-7; TRBD1 matches 9 bases. V lost 1 base, J lost 6 bases, and 4 bases stayed unmatched. The CDR3 spans 14 residues. Germline lookup yields CDR1 LNHNV and CDR2 YYDKDF (reference sequence).